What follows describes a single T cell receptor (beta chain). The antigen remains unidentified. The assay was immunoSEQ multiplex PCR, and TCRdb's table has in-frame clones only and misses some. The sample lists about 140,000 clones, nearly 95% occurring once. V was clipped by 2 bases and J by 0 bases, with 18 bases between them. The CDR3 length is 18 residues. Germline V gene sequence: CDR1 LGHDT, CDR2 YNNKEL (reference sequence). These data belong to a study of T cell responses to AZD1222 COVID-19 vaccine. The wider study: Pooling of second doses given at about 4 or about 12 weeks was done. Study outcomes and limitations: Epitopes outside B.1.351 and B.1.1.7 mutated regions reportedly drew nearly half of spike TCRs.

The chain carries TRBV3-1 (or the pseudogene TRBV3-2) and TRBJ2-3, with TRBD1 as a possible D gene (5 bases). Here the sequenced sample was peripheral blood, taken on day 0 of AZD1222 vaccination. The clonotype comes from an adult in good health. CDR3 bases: TGTGCCAGCAGCCAAACTCTAAGACAGATGATAAGCACAGATACGCAGTATTTT. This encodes CASSQTLRQMISTDTQYF.